This T cell receptor beta chain appears in the sequencing data of a study of regulatory dendritic cells for organ transplantation. The CDR3 runs 15 residues. Sorted T cells were CFSE-labeled and cultured 5 days with allogeneic regulatory or mature dendritic cells at 1:10. Assay used: immunoSEQ multiplex PCR; TCRdb lists only in-frame clones, some missing. Here the sample spans 20,000 or so clones, over 75% being singletons. Study-level results: Memory CD8+ clonal expansion seemed more limited with regulatory than mature dendritic cells. Naive T cells showed high diversity, memory cells less, memory CD8+ least.

This clone was found once. As yet, its antigen is unknown. At the DNA level, this CDR3 is encoded by other sequences in the same sample as well. The specimen sequenced was naive CD4+ T cells from blood cultured with dendritic cells. This sample's subset: CD45RA+ naive T cells. This clonotype was obtained from a human donor in good health. V and J are TRBV21-1 and TRBJ1-6. TRBV21-1 is a listed pseudogene. CDR3 in DNA: TGTGCCAGCATGGTCAGGGAGGCTACCCATTCACCCCTCCACTTT. It codes for CASMVREATHSPLHF.